A selection of T cell receptor beta chains follows, all from one sample in a study of blood T cell repertoires in COVID-19. Clones were read by immunoSEQ multiplex PCR, and TCRdb kept only the in-frame ones, dropping some. The sample yields 400,000 to 500,000 clones, roughly 90% seen once. Sequenced material: PBMCs or T cells enriched from blood (not recorded which). These receptors all stem from a woman aged 18-29 years who had been exposed to COVID-19. CDR3s include the opening cysteine and the closing phenylalanine or tryptophan. D genes are given only for firm matches. Some rows mark clone size as missing; the rest say once, few, many or name a class of expanded clone.

CDR3nt: TGTGCCAGCAGTTACATCAGGAGGACCACTGAAGCTTTCTTT
CDR3aa: CASSYIRRTTEAFF
j_gene: TRBJ1-1
d_gene: NA
abundance: once
v_gene: TRBV6-2/TRBV6-3

CDR3nt: TGTGCCAGCAGCCAAGCGGGAGGGGAGTTGCATGAGCAGTTCTTC
CDR3aa: CASSQAGGELHEQFF
j_gene: TRBJ2-1
d_gene: TRBD2
abundance: once
v_gene: TRBV3-1/TRBV3-2

CDR3nt: TGTGCCAGCAGTACCGGGACAACCTCCTACGAGCAGTACTTC
CDR3aa: CASSTGTTSYEQYF
j_gene: TRBJ2-7
d_gene: NA
abundance: NA
v_gene: TRBV27

CDR3nt: TGCGCCAGCAAATGGAGGATATCCGAAATAAATCAGCCCCAGCATTTT
CDR3aa: CASKWRISEINQPQHF
j_gene: TRBJ1-5
d_gene: NA
abundance: NA
v_gene: TRBV4-1

CDR3nt: TGTGCCATCACCCGCGAAACGACTAGCAATGAGCAGTTCTTC
CDR3aa: CAITRETTSNEQFF
j_gene: TRBJ2-1
d_gene: NA
abundance: NA
v_gene: TRBV10-3

CDR3nt: TGTGCCAGCAGTCCCGGACAGGGCCTGGGGGGAAGCTACACCTTC
CDR3aa: CASSPGQGLGGSYTF
j_gene: TRBJ1-2
d_gene: TRBD1
abundance: NA
v_gene: TRBV28

CDR3nt: TGTGCCAGCAGCATGGACAGGGGCTACCTTAACACTGAAGCTTTCTTT
CDR3aa: CASSMDRGYLNTEAFF
j_gene: TRBJ1-1
d_gene: TRBD1
abundance: NA
v_gene: TRBV9

CDR3nt: TGCGCCAGCAGCCAGTTATTAGTAGGGGGCTACGAGCAGTACTTC
CDR3aa: CASSQLLVGGYEQYF
j_gene: TRBJ2-7
d_gene: NA
abundance: NA
v_gene: TRBV5-1

CDR3nt: TGCGCCAGCAGCTTGGATGGGACAGGGCCGTCACCCCTCCACTTT
CDR3aa: CASSLDGTGPSPLHF
j_gene: TRBJ1-6
d_gene: TRBD1
abundance: NA
v_gene: TRBV5-1

CDR3nt: TGTGCCAGCAGTTTGGGACATCTAAATCAGCCCCAGCATTTT
CDR3aa: CASSLGHLNQPQHF
j_gene: TRBJ1-5
d_gene: NA
abundance: NA
v_gene: TRBV6-6

CDR3nt: TGTGCCAGCAGCCCCCCCCGCGGGGGGGACAATGAGCAGTTCTTC
CDR3aa: CASSPPRGGDNEQFF
j_gene: TRBJ2-1
d_gene: TRBD2
abundance: NA
v_gene: TRBV11-2

CDR3nt: TGTGCCAGCAGACGACTACGATACAATGAGCAGTTCTTC
CDR3aa: CASRRLRYNEQFF
j_gene: TRBJ2-1
d_gene: NA
abundance: NA
v_gene: TRBV6-5

CDR3nt: TGTGCCAGCAGCTTAGCGACGGGACTAGGCTACGAGCAGTACTTC
CDR3aa: CASSLATGLGYEQYF
j_gene: TRBJ2-7
d_gene: TRBD2
abundance: NA
v_gene: TRBV7-9

CDR3nt: TGTGCCACCAGCAGGGGGAGGAACACTGAAGCTTTCTTT
CDR3aa: CATSRGRNTEAFF
j_gene: TRBJ1-1
d_gene: NA
abundance: NA
v_gene: TRBV15

CDR3nt: TGTGCCACCACCCGGGGGGCGGATGAAGCTTTCTTT
CDR3aa: CATTRGADEAFF
j_gene: TRBJ1-1
d_gene: NA
abundance: NA
v_gene: TRBV28

CDR3nt: TGTGCCAGCAGCAAGACACCCTCTGGGAATGAGCAGTTCTTC
CDR3aa: CASSKTPSGNEQFF
j_gene: TRBJ2-1
d_gene: NA
abundance: NA
v_gene: TRBV9

CDR3nt: TGTGCCAGCAGCTTGGCCCGAGTGGCAGGGGAAGAGACCCAGTACTTC
CDR3aa: CASSLARVAGEETQYF
j_gene: TRBJ2-5
d_gene: NA
abundance: once
v_gene: TRBV5-6

CDR3nt: TGTGCCAGCTCACCCCAGAAACAAAGCAATCAGCCCCAGCATTTT
CDR3aa: CASSPQKQSNQPQHF
j_gene: TRBJ1-5
d_gene: NA
abundance: NA
v_gene: TRBV18

CDR3nt: TGTGCCAGCAGCCATATAGCATACGAGCAGTTCTTC
CDR3aa: CASSHIAYEQFF
j_gene: TRBJ2-1
d_gene: NA
abundance: NA
v_gene: TRBV5-8

CDR3nt: TGTGCCAGCAGCTTAAAAGGACTAGCGGGAGATACGCAGTATTTT
CDR3aa: CASSLKGLAGDTQYF
j_gene: TRBJ2-3
d_gene: TRBD2
abundance: many
v_gene: TRBV5-4

CDR3nt: TGTGCCAGCAGCTTAAGGCTAGCGGGGGGCTCGTCTTACAATGAGCAGTTCTTC
CDR3aa: CASSLRLAGGSSYNEQFF
j_gene: TRBJ2-1
d_gene: TRBD2
abundance: NA
v_gene: TRBV7-8

CDR3nt: TGTGCCAGCAGCCGAGACCGGGACTACGCGGATGAGCAGTTCTTC
CDR3aa: CASSRDRDYADEQFF
j_gene: TRBJ2-1
d_gene: TRBD2
abundance: NA
v_gene: TRBV5-6

CDR3nt: TGTGCCAGCAGCCGGGAGGGACAGGGACAGAACACTGAAGCTTTCTTT
CDR3aa: CASSREGQGQNTEAFF
j_gene: TRBJ1-1
d_gene: TRBD1
abundance: NA
v_gene: TRBV14

CDR3nt: TGTGCCAGCAGCTTTTTCGGGGGGGCGACCGACTACAATGAGCAGTTCTTC
CDR3aa: CASSFFGGATDYNEQFF
j_gene: TRBJ2-1
d_gene: TRBD2
abundance: NA
v_gene: TRBV13

CDR3nt: TGTGCCTGTACTAGCGGGAACTACGAGCAGTACTTC
CDR3aa: CACTSGNYEQYF
j_gene: TRBJ2-7
d_gene: TRBD2
abundance: NA
v_gene: TRBV11-2

CDR3nt: TGTGCCAGCAGCTTAGGGGGACTAGCGGGAGTTAGGGAGCAGTACTTC
CDR3aa: CASSLGGLAGVREQYF
j_gene: TRBJ2-7
d_gene: TRBD2
abundance: NA
v_gene: TRBV13

CDR3nt: TGTGCCAGCAGATGGAGGCTGAACGAGATCAATCAGCCCCAGCATTTT
CDR3aa: CASRWRLNEINQPQHF
j_gene: TRBJ1-5
d_gene: NA
abundance: few
v_gene: TRBV28

CDR3nt: TGTGCCATCAGTGACCGGAGAGCGGGCTACAATGAGCAGTTCTTC
CDR3aa: CAISDRRAGYNEQFF
j_gene: TRBJ2-1
d_gene: NA
abundance: NA
v_gene: TRBV10-3

CDR3nt: TGTGCCAGCAGTCGACCCGCAGGGGACAACACTGAAGCTTTCTTT
CDR3aa: CASSRPAGDNTEAFF
j_gene: TRBJ1-1
d_gene: NA
abundance: NA
v_gene: TRBV27

CDR3nt: TGTGCCAGCAGCCCATCCCAGGCTACTAATGAAAAACTGTTTTTT
CDR3aa: CASSPSQATNEKLFF
j_gene: TRBJ1-4
d_gene: NA
abundance: once
v_gene: TRBV16

CDR3nt: TGTGCCAGCAGCTCGACGAAAACAGGGGGTAGTGAAGCTTTCTTT
CDR3aa: CASSSTKTGGSEAFF
j_gene: TRBJ1-1
d_gene: TRBD1
abundance: NA
v_gene: TRBV7-8

CDR3nt: TGTGCCAGCAGTTTAGTACAGGGAGATGGCTACACCTTC
CDR3aa: CASSLVQGDGYTF
j_gene: TRBJ1-2
d_gene: NA
abundance: NA
v_gene: TRBV27

CDR3nt: TGTGCCAGCAGCCGTAGCGGGGGAACCTACGAGCAGTACTTC
CDR3aa: CASSRSGGTYEQYF
j_gene: TRBJ2-7
d_gene: TRBD2
abundance: NA
v_gene: TRBV7-2

CDR3nt: TGTGCCACCAGTGATTCGAGGACAGGGACCTACGAGCAGTACTTC
CDR3aa: CATSDSRTGTYEQYF
j_gene: TRBJ2-7
d_gene: TRBD1
abundance: NA
v_gene: TRBV24-1

CDR3nt: TGCGCCAGCAGCCAAGATCTTCGGGAGGTCGGGGAGCTGTTTTTT
CDR3aa: CASSQDLREVGELFF
j_gene: TRBJ2-2
d_gene: TRBD2
abundance: NA
v_gene: TRBV4-1

CDR3nt: TGTGCCAGCAGCGACAGGGAGTTCAACGAGCAGTACTTC
CDR3aa: CASSDREFNEQYF
j_gene: TRBJ2-7
d_gene: TRBD1
abundance: NA
v_gene: TRBV6-5

CDR3nt: TGCGCCAGCAGCCAAGACATGGCTAGCGGGAGGATCAATGAGCAGTTCTTC
CDR3aa: CASSQDMASGRINEQFF
j_gene: TRBJ2-1
d_gene: TRBD2
abundance: NA
v_gene: TRBV4-1

CDR3nt: TGTGCCAGCAGACTAGGGACAGGGGGATTCTCCGAGCAGTACTTC
CDR3aa: CASRLGTGGFSEQYF
j_gene: TRBJ2-7
d_gene: TRBD1
abundance: once
v_gene: TRBV28

CDR3nt: TGTGCCAGCAGTCTCGGGGAGGGGGTGGCCGGGGAGCTGTTTTTT
CDR3aa: CASSLGEGVAGELFF
j_gene: TRBJ2-2
d_gene: NA
abundance: NA
v_gene: TRBV6-6

CDR3nt: TGTGCCAGCAGCCAAGATCCCCAGGACAGGGTCGACTATGGCTACACCTTC
CDR3aa: CASSQDPQDRVDYGYTF
j_gene: TRBJ1-2
d_gene: TRBD1
abundance: NA
v_gene: TRBV3-1/TRBV3-2

CDR3nt: TGTGCCAGCAGCGTAGGTGAGACAGGGGCCTACGAGCAGTACTTC
CDR3aa: CASSVGETGAYEQYF
j_gene: TRBJ2-7
d_gene: TRBD1
abundance: NA
v_gene: TRBV9

CDR3nt: TGTGCCAGCAGGCGAGGGAACGAGCAGTACTTC
CDR3aa: CASRRGNEQYF
j_gene: TRBJ2-7
d_gene: NA
abundance: once
v_gene: TRBV28

CDR3nt: TGTGCGAGCACCCAGGGTGGTGGAAACACCATATATTTT
CDR3aa: CASTQGGGNTIYF
j_gene: TRBJ1-3
d_gene: NA
abundance: NA
v_gene: TRBV7-9

CDR3nt: TGTGCCAGCAGCTTCTCTTATTCCAACACTGAAGCTTTCTTT
CDR3aa: CASSFSYSNTEAFF
j_gene: TRBJ1-1
d_gene: NA
abundance: NA
v_gene: TRBV13

CDR3nt: TGTGCCAGCAGCTTAGGGGTCCTCAGTGAAAAACTGTTTTTT
CDR3aa: CASSLGVLSEKLFF
j_gene: TRBJ1-4
d_gene: NA
abundance: NA
v_gene: TRBV6-5

CDR3nt: TGTGCCAGCAGCCAGGTTGTGGGCGGGGGGGCCCGGTACGAGCAGTACTTC
CDR3aa: CASSQVVGGGARYEQYF
j_gene: TRBJ2-7
d_gene: TRBD2
abundance: NA
v_gene: TRBV7-2

CDR3nt: TGCGCCAGCAGTCAGGGGGTTGACTACGAGCAGTACTTC
CDR3aa: CASSQGVDYEQYF
j_gene: TRBJ2-7
d_gene: TRBD1
abundance: NA
v_gene: TRBV10-1

CDR3nt: TGTGCCAGCAGCTCCACGGGGGGGTACACAGATACGCAGTATTTT
CDR3aa: CASSSTGGYTDTQYF
j_gene: TRBJ2-3
d_gene: TRBD2
abundance: once
v_gene: TRBV7-2

CDR3nt: TGTGCCAGCAGCTTACGGTCGGGGGATGGCTACACCTTC
CDR3aa: CASSLRSGDGYTF
j_gene: TRBJ1-2
d_gene: NA
abundance: NA
v_gene: TRBV11-3

CDR3nt: TGTGCCAGCAGTTACTCTAGCGGGAGCTCCTACGAGCAGTACTTC
CDR3aa: CASSYSSGSSYEQYF
j_gene: TRBJ2-7
d_gene: TRBD2
abundance: NA
v_gene: TRBV6-5

CDR3nt: TGTGCCAGCAGTGGGAACGGGCAGGGGAATCAGCCCCAGCATTTT
CDR3aa: CASSGNGQGNQPQHF
j_gene: TRBJ1-5
d_gene: NA
abundance: NA
v_gene: TRBV2

CDR3nt: TGTGCCAGCAGCCCAGCAGGGGTGGACTATGGCTACACCTTC
CDR3aa: CASSPAGVDYGYTF
j_gene: TRBJ1-2
d_gene: NA
abundance: NA
v_gene: TRBV3-1/TRBV3-2

CDR3nt: TGTGCCAGCTTCGGGGGTTACGAGCAGTACTTC
CDR3aa: CASFGGYEQYF
j_gene: TRBJ2-7
d_gene: NA
abundance: NA
v_gene: TRBV2

CDR3nt: TGTGCCAGCAGTTTACGGCAGGCCACAGATACGCAGTATTTT
CDR3aa: CASSLRQATDTQYF
j_gene: TRBJ2-3
d_gene: NA
abundance: NA
v_gene: TRBV6-5